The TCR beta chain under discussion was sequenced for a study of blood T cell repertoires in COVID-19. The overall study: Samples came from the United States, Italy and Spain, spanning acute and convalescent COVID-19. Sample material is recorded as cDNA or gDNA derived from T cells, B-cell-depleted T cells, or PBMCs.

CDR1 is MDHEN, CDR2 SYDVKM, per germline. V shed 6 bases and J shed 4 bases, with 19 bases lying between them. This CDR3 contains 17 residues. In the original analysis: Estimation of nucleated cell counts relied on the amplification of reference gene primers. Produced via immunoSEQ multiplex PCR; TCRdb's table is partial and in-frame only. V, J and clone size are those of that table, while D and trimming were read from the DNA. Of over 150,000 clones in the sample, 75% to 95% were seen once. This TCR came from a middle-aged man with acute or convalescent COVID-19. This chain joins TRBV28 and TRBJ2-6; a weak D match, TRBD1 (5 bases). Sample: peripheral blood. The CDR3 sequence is CASSTLRQGVGANVLTF. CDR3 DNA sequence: TGTGCCAGCAGCACTCTACGGCAGGGTGTAGGGGCCAACGTCCTGACTTTC.